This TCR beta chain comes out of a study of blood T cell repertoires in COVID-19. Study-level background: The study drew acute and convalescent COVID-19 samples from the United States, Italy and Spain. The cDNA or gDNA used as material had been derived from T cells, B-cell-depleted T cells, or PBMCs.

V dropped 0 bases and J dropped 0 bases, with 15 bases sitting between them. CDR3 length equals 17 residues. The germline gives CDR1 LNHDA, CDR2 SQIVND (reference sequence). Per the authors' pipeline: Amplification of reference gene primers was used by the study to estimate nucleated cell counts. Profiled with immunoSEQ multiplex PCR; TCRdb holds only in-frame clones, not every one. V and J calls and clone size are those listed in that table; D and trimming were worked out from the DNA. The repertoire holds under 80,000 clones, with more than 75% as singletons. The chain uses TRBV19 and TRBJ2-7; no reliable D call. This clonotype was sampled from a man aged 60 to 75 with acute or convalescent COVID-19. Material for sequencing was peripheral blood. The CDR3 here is CASSIDLVGASSYEQYF. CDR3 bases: TGTGCCAGTAGTATAGATCTGGTCGGAGCCTCCTCCTACGAGCAGTACTTC. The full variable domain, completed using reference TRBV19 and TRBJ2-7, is DGGITQSPKYLFRKEGQNVTLSCEQNLNHDAMYWYRQDPGQGLRLIYYSQIVNDFQKGDIAEGYSVSREKKESFPLTVTSAQKNPTAFYLCASSIDLVGASSYEQYFGPGTRLTVT.